This TCR beta chain was retrieved from a study of cytomegalovirus exposure and HLA in healthy donors. This PCR relied on a set of 60 Vbeta primers and 13 Jbeta primers. The data were produced by immunoSEQ multiplex PCR, yet TCRdb's version contains in-frame clones alone and is incomplete. In the table there are over 100,000 clones, 55% to 65% of which are singletons. CDR1 and CDR2 from the germline V gene are SGHTA and FQGNSA. The CDR3 is made up of 16 amino acids. Trimming took 0 bases from V and 0 from J, leaving 8 bases between them. This receptor was obtained from a middle-aged man in good health and CMV-seropositive. V gene TRBV7-2 combines with J gene TRBJ2-2; D gene unclear. The sequenced material came from PBMCs. CDR3 sequence: CASSLALSSNTGELFF. The CDR3 coding sequence is TGTGCCAGCAGCTTAGCGCTATCCTCGAACACCGGGGAGCTGTTTTTT.